The T cell receptor (beta chain) described here comes from a study of shared clonotypes between healthy human individuals. Study-level results: In general, naive subsets displayed greater estimated richness than memory subsets did. Rarefaction exposed incomplete sorted-subset sequencing despite large depth.

With V trimmed by 5 bases and J by 5 bases, 3 bases remained unmatched. The V gene's germline CDR1 is GTSNPN and CDR2 SVGIG (reference sequence). This CDR3 comprises 11 residues. Notes on this clone: Its specificity is unknown.

Data came from immunoSEQ multiplex PCR; TCRdb stores just in-frame clones and leaves some out. The sample consists of about 2 million clones, less than 95% of them appearing once. Naive CD8 cells lacked CD45RO and underwent positive selection for CCR7, leaving out terminally differentiated effector memory CD45RA+ cells. Material: naive CD8+ T cells sorted from blood. The origin of this receptor is a man younger than 35 in good health. V gene TRBV30 combines with J gene TRBJ2-7; 7 bases agree with TRBD1. CDR3 DNA: TGTGCCTGGGACAGGGTCCACGAGCAGTACTTC. Its translation: CAWDRVHEQYF.